Sequencing of this TCR beta chain was carried out in a study of blood T cells in healthy people across ages (dated by TCRdb to about 2015). Context from the whole study: In model experiments, template switching captured roughly one uniquely barcoded TCR beta cDNA molecule for every two T cells. The study measured age-related changes in TCR beta repertoire diversity using deep sequencing normalized with unique cDNA molecular identifiers. Donors were grouped into four age groups: young (average roughly 15 years), middle-aged (over 35), aged (roughly 62) and long-lived (roughly 80). To avoid experimental bias, donors of different ages were spread randomly across the sequencing lanes. For two donors (one aged 18 to 29 and one aged 80 or older), the study analyzed two additional independent replicas of 1 million unique cDNA reads from the same blood draw.

Of note for this clonotype: The specificity of this receptor is unknown. The record has no base qualities; no much larger clone is one base away.

Based on the germline V gene, the CDR1 and CDR2 sequences are LGHNA and YSLEER. V and J are truncated by 0 bases and 4 bases respectively, leaving an intervening sequence of 12 bases. Counted from cysteine to phenylalanine, this CDR3 has 15 amino acids. Only CDR3 DNA is held: 45 bases, read in frame from base 1. Overall study results and their limits: There was a strong correlation between observed TCR beta diversity and the percentage of naive T cells measured by flow cytometry. Estimates of total diversity based on one million sequenced T cells were considered lower bounds and underestimates. Compared with the aged group, more naive CD4+ T cells, fewer expanded clones and increased TCR diversity were shown by the long-lived group, suggesting age selection. Observed TCR beta diversity per million T cells fell roughly linearly with age, and a significant reduction was already apparent by age approximately 41. Bulk unsorted PBMC profiling prevented conclusive comparison of naive and antigen-experienced compartments. Because donor CMV infection status was unknown, age-related changes in expanded clonotypes were potentially confounded.

Systemically healthy Caucasian individuals from Russia, roughly 40 in total and aged about 6 to 100 years, were included as donors. Around 10 milliliters of peripheral blood were collected from each donor into EDTA-treated Vacutainer tubes. Ficoll-Paque density-gradient centrifugation was used to isolate PBMCs, with at least 6.5 million obtained per sample. Trizol reagent was used to extract total RNA from the PBMCs, yielding at least 5.5 micrograms per sample. Naive CD45RAhigh/CD27high T cell percentages were measured by flow cytometry on a PBMC aliquot from every donor. Receptors were amplified or captured by 5' RACE. For sequencing, an Illumina HiSeq 2500 was employed. A second PCR of roughly 7 to 12 cycles was performed with a sample-barcoded 5' primer and a J-beta primer mix. A unique molecular identifier was introduced onto each TCR beta cDNA molecule by a template-switch 5' adaptor carrying 12 random nucleotides. At least 2.5 million CDR3-containing paired-end reads were obtained from each sample. First-strand cDNA was synthesized from all RNA with the Mint cDNA synthesis kit, primed by a TRBC-specific oligonucleotide. Following uracil-DNA glycosylase treatment, all cDNA underwent a first 18-cycle PCR with the universal primers M1SS and BC2_uni_R. The authors' analysis ran thus. For normalization, 1 million high-quality reads, each with a distinct molecular identifier, were randomly selected from each sample. Instead of being binned into consensus sequences, reads with shared molecular identifiers were discarded. MiTCR, set to a Q25 quality threshold and the strictest error-elimination algorithm, was used for CDR3 identification, clonotype clustering and error correction. A nonparametric unseen species model using Euler transformation provided a lower-bound estimate of total TCR beta diversity. TCRdb trimmed the raw reads at Q25, called clones with MiXCR and kept productive beta chains. Here each entry gathers all rows of one CDR3 protein and keeps the most common genes and DNA. None of the V and J calls come from the authors' own analysis; TCRdb made them. For this sample there are 1.5 million to 2 million distinct CDR3 sequences; just under 50% appear just once. 2.1% of the sample rests with the top ten.

The sequence was collected from a woman aged 40 to 50 in good health. Source material: blood. This receptor chain uses TRBV4-3 and TRBJ1-2; a tentative D call is TRBD1 (5 bases match). This receptor has the CDR3 CASSQEGVAVYGYTF. The nucleotide sequence reads TGCGCCAGCAGCCAAGAAGGGGTTGCAGTCTATGGCTACACCTTC.